The source of this T cell receptor beta chain is a study of T cells in Graves' hyperthyroidism and ophthalmopathy. Newly diagnosed hyperthyroidism, duration under 2 months, in patients aged 18 to 65. CDR1 SNHLY and CDR2 FYNNEI come from the germline V gene. V trimming: 7 bases; J trimming: 0 bases; junction bases outside the gene matches: 2. This CDR3 comprises 13 residues. This clonotype was observed at least ten times. The TCR beta CDR3 regions underwent amplification using RNA transcripts as the source. An initial round of RT-PCR targeting the TCR CDR3 relied on the HTBI primer set. TCRdb recomputed calls from the multiplex PCR reads with MiXCR, one row per CDR3 protein. The table has roughly 170,000 distinct CDR3 sequences, roughly 10% seen once; the top ten hold around 21%.

Sequencing input: blood. This sequence originates from a woman between 18 and 30 years old with Graves' hyperthyroidism that later progressed to Graves' ophthalmopathy. The rearrangement links TRBV2 to TRBJ1-1; TRBD1 matches at 7 bases. CDR3 bases: TGTGCCAGCACCGGGACAGTGAACACTGAAGCTTTCTTT. It codes for CASTGTVNTEAFF.